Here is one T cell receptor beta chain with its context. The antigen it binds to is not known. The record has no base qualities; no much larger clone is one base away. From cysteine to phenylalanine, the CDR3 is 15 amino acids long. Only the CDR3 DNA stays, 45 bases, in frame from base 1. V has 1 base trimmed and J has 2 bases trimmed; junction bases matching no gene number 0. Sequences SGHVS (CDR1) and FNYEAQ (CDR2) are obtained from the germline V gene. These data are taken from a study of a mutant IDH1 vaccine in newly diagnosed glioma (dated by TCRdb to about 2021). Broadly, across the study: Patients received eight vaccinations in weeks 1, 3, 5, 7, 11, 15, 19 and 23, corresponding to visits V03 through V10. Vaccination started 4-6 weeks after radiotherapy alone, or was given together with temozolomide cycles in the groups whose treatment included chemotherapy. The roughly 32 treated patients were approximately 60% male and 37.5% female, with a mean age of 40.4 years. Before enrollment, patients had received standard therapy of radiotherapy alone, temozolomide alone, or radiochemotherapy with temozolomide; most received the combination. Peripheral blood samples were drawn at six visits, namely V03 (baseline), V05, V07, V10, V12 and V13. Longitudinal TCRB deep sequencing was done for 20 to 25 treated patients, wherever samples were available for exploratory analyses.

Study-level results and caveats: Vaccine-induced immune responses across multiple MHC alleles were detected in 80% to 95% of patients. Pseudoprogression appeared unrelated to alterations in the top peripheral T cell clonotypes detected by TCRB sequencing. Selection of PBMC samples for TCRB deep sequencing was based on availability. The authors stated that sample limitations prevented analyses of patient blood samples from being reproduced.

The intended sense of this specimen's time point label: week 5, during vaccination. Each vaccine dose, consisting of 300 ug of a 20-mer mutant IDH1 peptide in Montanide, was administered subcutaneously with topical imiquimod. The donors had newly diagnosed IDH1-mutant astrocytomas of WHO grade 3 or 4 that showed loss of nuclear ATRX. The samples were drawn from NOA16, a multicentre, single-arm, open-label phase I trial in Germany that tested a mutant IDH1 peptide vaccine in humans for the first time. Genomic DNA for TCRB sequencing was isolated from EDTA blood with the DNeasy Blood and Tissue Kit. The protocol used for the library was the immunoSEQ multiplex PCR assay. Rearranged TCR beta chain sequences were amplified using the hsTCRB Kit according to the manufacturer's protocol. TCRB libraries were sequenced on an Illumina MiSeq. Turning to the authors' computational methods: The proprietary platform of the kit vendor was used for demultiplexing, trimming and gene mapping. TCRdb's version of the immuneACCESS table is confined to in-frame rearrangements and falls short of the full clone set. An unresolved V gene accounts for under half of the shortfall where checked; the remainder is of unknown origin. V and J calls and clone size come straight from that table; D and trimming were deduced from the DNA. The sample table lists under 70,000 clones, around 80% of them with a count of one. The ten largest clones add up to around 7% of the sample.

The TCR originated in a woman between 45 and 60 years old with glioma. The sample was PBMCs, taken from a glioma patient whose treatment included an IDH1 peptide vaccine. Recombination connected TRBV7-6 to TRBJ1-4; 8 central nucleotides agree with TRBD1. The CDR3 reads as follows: CASSLGTGTNEKLFF. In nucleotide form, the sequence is TGTGCCAGCAGCTTAGGGACAGGGACTAATGAAAAACTGTTTTTT.